Below, 16 T cell receptor beta chains from the same sample are listed, as sequenced in a study of tissue T cells after allogeneic stem cell transplantation. Profiled with immunoSEQ multiplex PCR; TCRdb holds only in-frame clones, not every one. The table lists just over 20,000 clones, 69% of them singletons, with approximately 0.42% in the top ten. The sequenced sample consisted of blood. These receptors were taken from a female BALB/c mouse in good health. Strain haplotype (MHC): H2-d.

On this clone itself: The listed genes are named as in mouse. The read terminates 1 residue before the CDR3 end, so the remaining end is supplied by the germline J gene. The chain is built from TRBV31 and TRBJ2-1, with 11 bases matching TRBD1. Unmatched junction bases numbered 4, after V lost 2 bases and J lost 7 bases. The CDR3 runs to 14 residues. Germline V gene data show CDR1 as GKSSPN and CDR2 as SITVG. The CDR3: CAWSGGTGGAEQFF. The covered CDR3 bases are TGTGCCTGGAGTGGTGGGACAGGGGGAGCTGAGCAGTTC.

Of note for this clone: The genes and germline here are from mouse. The chain's CDR3 is CASSQVWGGAKNTLYF. CDR3 DNA, as far as it was read: TGTGCCAGCAGCCAAGTCTGGGGGGGCGCCAAAAACACCTTGTAC. The V gene is TRBV5, the J gene TRBJ2-4; 10 bases map to TRBD2. The CDR3 goes on 1 residue after the read ends, and that part is filled in from the germline J gene. J gave up 4 bases and V 1 base, and 5 bases lay outside the gene matches. This CDR3 has 16 amino acids. Germline lookup yields CDR1 LGHNA and CDR2 YNLKQL (reference sequence).

Details on this clone: The germline and genes are mouse ones. The read comes to an end 1 residue before the CDR3 does, leaving the germline J gene to fill in the end. This rearrangement joins TRBV4 to TRBJ1-5, with a weak D call TRBD1 (5 bases). From germline, CDR1 is LGHDT and CDR2 YNNKQL (reference sequence). CDR3 length: 14 residues. Trimming removed 3 bases at V and 2 bases at J, with 8 bases between. The sequenced CDR3 bases are TGTGCCAGCAGCTACGACAGTGACAACCAGGCTCCGCTT. This gives the protein CASSYDSDNQAPL. Given in full, the CDR3 is CASSYDSDNQAPLF.

Concerning this clone itself: Gene names refer to mouse genes. The sequenced fragment ends 1 residue before the CDR3 boundary, so the rest is inferred from the germline J gene. The chain has TRBV5 and TRBJ2-2, with 12 bases lining up with TRBD1. This CDR3 is built from 16 residues. CDR1 and CDR2 (germline): LGHNA, YNLKQL (reference sequence). V lost 4 bases to trimming and J lost 2 bases; unmatched junction nucleotides: 2. The CDR3 sequence: CASSPGTGGNTGQLYF. Incomplete CDR3 DNA: TGTGCCAGCAGCCCCGGGACAGGGGGCAACACCGGGCAGCTCTAC.

Comments on this clone: The listed genes are named as in mouse. The read comes to an end 1 residue before the CDR3 does, leaving the germline J gene to fill in the end. The chain uses TRBV14 and TRBJ2-5, with D hard to call. CDR3 size: 14 residues. With 1 base removed from V and 0 bases from J, the gap between germline ends came to 6 bases. Germline V gene data show CDR1 as SGHDT and CDR2 as FRDEAV. Incomplete CDR3 DNA: TGTGCCAGCAGTTTCCCGGACAACCAAGACACCCAGTAC. Its protein product is CASSFPDNQDTQY. The whole CDR3 sequence reads CASSFPDNQDTQYF.

A few counts support this clone. Gene names refer to mouse genes. The CDR3 is cut off 1 residue early in the read; its end comes from the germline J gene. This chain connects TRBV2 to TRBJ2-7; 8 bases line up with TRBD2. This CDR3 comprises 14 residues. Germline trimming cut 4 bases from V and 3 bases from J; bases unmatched to any gene: 5. CDR1 and CDR2 from the germline V gene are LGHNA and YSYQKL. Incomplete CDR3 DNA: TGTGCCAGCAGCCTGATTGGGGGGGGCTATGAACAGTAC. Its protein product is CASSLIGGGYEQY. The CDR3 in full is CASSLIGGGYEQYF.

Remarks on this clone: Germline and genes: mouse. The read gets to within 1 residue of the CDR3 end, and the germline J gene fills in the rest. The chain links TRBV13-1 to TRBJ1-1, with a possible D match to TRBD1 (5 bases). Deletions cut 5 bases from V and 1 base from J, with 9 bases between. Germline lookup yields CDR1 NSHNY and CDR2 SYGAGN. This CDR3 has 13 residues. The CDR3: CASSPGQNTEVFF. The part of the CDR3 DNA that was read is TGTGCCAGCAGCCCCGGACAAAACACAGAAGTCTTC.

This clone was counted a few times. Each gene name is a mouse one. Coverage ceases 1 residue before the CDR3 finishes, and the germline J gene fills in the end. The chain joins TRBV4 to TRBJ1-3; D is unresolved. V was trimmed by 5 bases and J by 1 base, leaving 15 bases between them. Per germline, CDR1 LGHDT and CDR2 YNNKQL (reference sequence). This CDR3 is built from 16 residues. CDR3 DNA (partial): TGTGCCAGCAGCCATATGACACAAAAGTCTGGAAATACGCTCTAT. The encoded protein is CASSHMTQKSGNTLY. The whole CDR3 sequence is CASSHMTQKSGNTLYF. Drawing the rest from reference TRBV4 and TRBJ1-3, the complete variable domain is ETAVFQTPNYHVTQVGNEVSFNCKQTLGHDTMYWYKQDSKKLLKIMFSYNNKQLIVNETVPRRFSPQSSDKAHLNLRIKSVEPEDSAVYLCASSHMTQKSGNTLYFGEGSRLIVV.

This clone was recorded only once. The listed genes are named as in mouse. With the read ending 1 residue before the CDR3 end, the germline J gene is used to fill in that end. The rearrangement joins TRBV1 to TRBJ2-2; 10 positions match TRBD2. J was trimmed by 4 bases and V by 2 bases; bases with no gene match: 4. Germline loops: CDR1 NSQYPW, CDR2 LRSPGD (reference sequence). This CDR3 has 16 residues. CDR3 in amino acids: CTCSALGGRGTGQLYF. The sequenced CDR3 bases are TGCACCTGCAGTGCACTGGGGGGGCGGGGCACCGGGCAGCTCTAC.

As to this clone: Gene names and germline refer to mouse. Read coverage stops 1 residue before the CDR3 terminus; the germline J gene supplies the remainder. The chain uses TRBV31 and TRBJ2-7; D call uncertain. The length of the CDR3 is 11 residues. Germline CDR1 reads GKSSPN; CDR2 reads SITVG. V lost 1 base and J 4 bases, leaving 5 bases between the germline ends. The sequenced CDR3 bases are TGTGCCTGGAGTCAACGATATGAACAGTAC. Protein sequence: CAWSQRYEQY. The CDR3 in its entirety is CAWSQRYEQYF.

As for this clone: Mouse gene names apply. The read gets to within 1 residue of the CDR3 end, and the germline J gene fills in the rest. The chain carries TRBV13-3 and TRBJ1-1, with D tentatively TRBD1 (6 bases). Germline CDR1 NNHDY, CDR2 SYVADS. Trimming shortened V by 2 bases and J by 1 base, and 9 bases separated the two germline ends. CDR3 length: 14 amino acids. The CDR3 here is CASSEQGGNTEVFF. The sequenced part of the CDR3 DNA is TGTGCCAGCAGTGAACAGGGTGGGAACACAGAAGTCTTC.

Notes on this clone: Each gene name is a mouse one. The CDR3 is cut off 1 residue early in the read; its end comes from the germline J gene. This sequence joins TRBV4 and TRBJ2-2, with 13 bases aligning to TRBD2. The germline V gene encodes CDR1 LGHDT and CDR2 YNNKQL (reference sequence). This CDR3 spans 17 amino acids. After removal of 3 bases from V and 4 bases from J, the junction contained 5 bases not matched to a gene. The CDR3 sequence is CASSYGLGGRGTGQLYF. The CDR3 bases that were read are TGTGCCAGCAGCTACGGACTGGGGGGGCGCGGCACCGGGCAGCTCTAC.

Notes on this clone: Here the gene names and germline are mouse. The CDR3 goes on 1 residue after the read ends, and that part is filled in from the germline J gene. V gene TRBV4 combines with J gene TRBJ2-4; 9 positions match TRBD2. Per germline, CDR1 LGHDT and CDR2 YNNKQL (reference sequence). The CDR3 extends over 16 amino acids. Trimming cost V 5 bases and J 2 bases; bases outside gene matches: 8. CDR3 DNA (partial): TGTGCCAGCAGCACGGTTGGGGGGGCTTTTCAAAACACCTTGTAC. It codes for CASSTVGGAFQNTLY. The complete CDR3 sequence is CASSTVGGAFQNTLYF.

In the case of this clone: Gene names are mouse gene names. With the read ending 1 residue before the CDR3 end, the germline J gene is used to fill in that end. The rearrangement links TRBV5 to TRBJ2-3; D is ambiguous. The germline V gene encodes CDR1 LGHNA and CDR2 YNLKQL (reference sequence). This CDR3 has 16 amino acids. V lost 4 bases and J 3 bases, leaving 17 bases between the germline ends. CDR3 region: CASSPLPPGGAETLYF. The part of the CDR3 DNA that was read is TGTGCCAGCAGCCCCCTCCCGCCAGGAGGGGCAGAAACGCTGTAT.

Regarding this clone: The gene symbols are mouse symbols. The CDR3 is cut off 1 residue early in the read; its end comes from the germline J gene. The J gene is TRBJ2-5, the V gene TRBV19, with 12 bases aligning to TRBD2. Germline CDR1 reads FNHDT; CDR2 reads SITEND (reference sequence). The V gene end was trimmed by 2 bases and the J gene end by 6 bases; junction bases not matched to a gene: 1. The CDR3 sequence is 14 residues long. The CDR3 bases that were read are TGTGCCAGCAGTATGACTGGGGGGGCGGACACCCAGTAC. Its protein is CASSMTGGADTQY. The CDR3 in its entirety is CASSMTGGADTQYF.

Comments on this clone: Gene names are mouse gene names. Sequencing ends 1 residue short of the CDR3 end; the germline J gene provides the rest. This chain joins TRBV13-1 and TRBJ2-7; 11 positions agree with TRBD2. Germline V CDR1 and CDR2: NSHNY, SYGAGN. With V trimmed by 10 bases and J by 4 bases, 1 base remained unmatched. This CDR3 is built from 11 residues. The CDR3 DNA, read in part, is TGTGCCGGGACTGGGGGTTATGAACAGTAC. Translated: CAGTGGYEQY. The complete CDR3 sequence is CAGTGGYEQYF.